This entry is about one TCR beta chain. Its antigen is unidentified. CDR3 length: 13 amino acids. Germline V CDR1 and CDR2: SGHTA, FQGNSA. V trimming: 4 bases; J trimming: 5 bases; junction bases outside the gene matches: 3. These data belong to a study of graft-versus-host responses after intestinal transplantation. Background on the study: After anti-thymocyte globulin induction, recipients took tacrolimus and steroids for roughly three years.

TCRdb's copy holds only in-frame clones and misses some; the assay was immunoSEQ multiplex PCR. This repertoire shows some 79,000 clones, about 89% found once; its top ten account for 0.3% to 0.4%. This chain joins TRBV7-2 and TRBJ2-3; 7 nucleotides agree with TRBD1. The sample here was unstimulated CD4+ T cells sorted from spleen or lymph node cells, taken before intestinal transplant. This TCR derives from a human donor who received an intestinal transplant. The CDR3 protein is CASSWRQGDTQYF. The CDR3 DNA follows: TGTGCCAGCAGCTGGAGACAGGGAGATACGCAGTATTTT.